A selection of T cell receptor beta chains follows, all from one sample in a study of breast tumors, draining lymph nodes, adjacent tissues. TCRdb fed the multiplex PCR reads into MiXCR, producing one record per CDR3 protein. Of 150,000 to 200,000 distinct CDR3 sequences detected, roughly 30% appear once; the ten largest clones hold roughly 4.5%. The sequenced sample was axillary lymph node tissue. The source of these receptors is a female donor with breast cancer. Some clones in this sample may be carry-over from other donors' samples. The CDR3 runs from the conserved cysteine through the conserved F or W. The size of a clone is reported for some rows only, either as once, few or many, or as a class for expanded clones.

many,TRBJ1-2,TRBV18,CASSPGGYYGYTF
many,TRBJ2-1,TRBV27,CASSFQGRRNEQFF
few,TRBJ2-2,TRBV3-1,CASSQVVGTGELFF
NA,TRBJ1-4,TRBV5-5,CASSEAVWQNEKLFF
many,TRBJ2-5,TRBV6-2/TRBV6-3,CASSYATGGRETQYF
many,TRBJ2-1,TRBV12-3/TRBV12-4,CASSLASSGTSGGIGYNEQFF
NA,TRBJ2-5,TRBV6-6,CASSGTGGRETQYF
NA,TRBJ1-6,TRBV30,CAWISSPLHF
NA,TRBJ1-1,TRBV19,CASSLRTPTRNTEAFF
NA,TRBJ1-2,TRBV3-1,CASSQDFGIYGYTF
NA,TRBJ2-7,TRBV11-2,CASSSGGTARDTEQYF
NA,TRBJ2-5,TRBV15,CAASRRGTEGETQYF
NA,TRBJ2-2,TRBV6-1,CASSEVRFTGELFF
many,TRBJ2-7,TRBV2,CASSGSGQGLLSYEQYF
NA,TRBJ2-7,TRBV27,CASRWTGDSEQYF
many,TRBJ2-7,TRBV11-2,CASSSGDRKNEQYF
once,TRBJ2-3,TRBV10-1,CASSEIYGLAGDLADTQYF
many,TRBJ2-1,TRBV24-1,CATSDSGEGDEQFF
NA,TRBJ2-3,TRBV5-1,CASSLREGSDTRYF
few,TRBJ2-5,TRBV27,CASGLPRTSGGTQETQYF
many,TRBJ2-7,TRBV19,CASSLWPRDEQYF
many,TRBJ1-5,TRBV20-1,CSARDRAISNQPQHF
NA,TRBJ1-1,TRBV25-1,CASSEVAGSEAFF
many,TRBJ2-7,TRBV18,CASSPDRVSYEQYF
many,TRBJ2-7,TRBV20-1,CSARDQAGGLYEQYF
NA,TRBJ1-1,TRBV19,CASTVREKHTEAFF
many,TRBJ2-2,TRBV12-5,CASGWTGTRSSYPNTGELFF
many,TRBJ1-2,TRBV29-1,CSVEHDGPDGYTF
NA,TRBJ1-4,TRBV12-3/TRBV12-4,CASGHNEKLFF
many,TRBJ2-7,TRBV29-1,CSVEKGGSYEQYF
few,TRBJ2-1,TRBV30,CAWGQGGNEQFF
many,TRBJ1-5,TRBV11-2,CASSQTLGNQPQHF
NA,TRBJ1-2,TRBV5-4,CASSLDLAHFYTF
NA,TRBJ2-1,TRBV29-1,CSVPGQFSYNEQFF
many,TRBJ2-7,TRBV3-1,CASSQTGLGSYEQYF
NA,TRBJ2-5,TRBV28,CASSRTSGREETQYF
NA,TRBJ1-4,TRBV29-1,CSVGTGGTNERLFF
few,TRBJ1-1,TRBV24-1,CATRDRSYTEAFF
NA,TRBJ2-1,TRBV20-1,CGASVGGGRYNEQFF
many,TRBJ1-4,TRBV27,CASSYKGTTYEKLFF
many,TRBJ1-5,TRBV12-3/TRBV12-4,CASSFLGQGIQPQHF
NA,TRBJ2-7,TRBV6-2/TRBV6-3,CASSPGQFGSYEQYF
many,TRBJ1-5,TRBV2,CASRDGQGDNQPQHF
few,TRBJ2-5,TRBV5-1,CASSLGGGEFETQYF
NA,TRBJ2-5,TRBV7-2,CASSLDSGTQIPETQYF
NA,TRBJ2-7,TRBV5-1,CASSSNRGPYEQYF
many,TRBJ1-2,TRBV7-8,CASSLADRLYTF
few,TRBJ2-7,TRBV27,CASSLDRVGTEQYF
NA,TRBJ1-2,TRBV18,CASSTDRDYGYTF
many,TRBJ1-2,TRBV20-1,CSVVTNYGYTF
many,TRBJ2-2,TRBV7-2,CASSLKSGKRTGELFF